This is a list of T cell receptor beta chains from one sample in a study of shared clonotypes between healthy human individuals. Some clones are missing from TCRdb's copy, which holds only in-frame ones; the method was immunoSEQ multiplex PCR. The data show approximately 650,000 clones, with roughly 96% seen just once and over 0.09% held by the top ten. Source material: naive CD8+ T cells sorted from blood. Every receptor here comes from a woman in her 30s in good health. CDR3s include the opening cysteine and the closing phenylalanine or tryptophan. A D gene is named only where the DNA matches it firmly. The size of a clone is reported for some rows only, either as once, few or many, or as a class for expanded clones.

clone_size	d_call	j_call	v_call	cdr3_nt	cdr3_aa
-	TRBD1	TRBJ2-7	TRBV7-9	TGTGCCAGCAGCTCGGCGGGACAGGGGGCCTACGAGCAGTACTTC	CASSSAGQGAYEQYF
-	-	TRBJ2-3	TRBV27	TGTGCCAGCAGTGCCTCCCCGGGGACGAGGACAGATACGCAGTATTTT	CASSASPGTRTDTQYF
-	TRBD1	TRBJ1-1	TRBV27	TGTGCCAGCAGTTTGACAGGGATCACTGAAGCTTTCTTT	CASSLTGITEAFF
-	TRBD1	TRBJ2-3	TRBV7-8	TGTGCCAGCAGATCCACCGGGACAGTCACACGATCCTATAGCACAGATACGCAGTATTTT	CASRSTGTVTRSYSTDTQYF
-	-	TRBJ2-2	TRBV28	TGTGCCAGCAGTTTACTCGGGGCCGGGGAGCTGTTTTTT	CASSLLGAGELFF
-	-	TRBJ2-7	TRBV5-1	TGCGCCAGCAGCTTGGAGACACACAGCTCCTACGAGCAGTACTTC	CASSLETHSSYEQYF
-	TRBD2	TRBJ2-5	TRBV7-2	TGTGCCAGCAGCTTACTATTAGGAGCGGGAGCCTCGGGGGAGACCCAGTACTTC	CASSLLLGAGASGETQYF
-	-	TRBJ2-7	TRBV5-1	TGCGCCAGCAGCTTTAATTTAGGGAAGAGCTACGAGCAGTACTTC	CASSFNLGKSYEQYF
-	-	TRBJ2-5	TRBV2	TGTGCCAGCAGTGAAGCCCAGCGGTTCCAAGAGACCCAGTACTTC	CASSEAQRFQETQYF
-	TRBD2	TRBJ2-1	TRBV7-6	TGTGCCAGCAGCTTAGTGGCGGGGGACAATGAGCAGTTCTTC	CASSLVAGDNEQFF
-	-	TRBJ1-5	TRBV7-9	TGTGCCAGCAGCACGACAGAAGACTATAATCAGCCCCAGCATTTT	CASSTTEDYNQPQHF
-	-	TRBJ2-7	TRBV9	TGTGCCAGCAGCGTAGCCCTTAGCTCCTACGAGCAGTACTTC	CASSVALSSYEQYF
-	-	TRBJ2-7	TRBV7-2	TGTGCCAGCAGCTCAATCCCAGAGCGACCACGCTACGAGCAGTACTTC	CASSSIPERPRYEQYF
-	-	TRBJ2-7	TRBV11-2	TGTGCCAGCAGCTTAGACCTTAGCGGCAACTACGAGCAGTACTTC	CASSLDLSGNYEQYF
-	-	TRBJ2-3	TRBV5-6	TGTGCCAGCAGCTACTTGGTAGATACGCAGTATTTT	CASSYLVDTQYF
-	-	TRBJ2-7	TRBV15	TGTGCCACCAGCCCTTGGTCGGGTTTCTACGAGCAGTACTTC	CATSPWSGFYEQYF
-	TRBD2	TRBJ2-1	TRBV28	TGTGCCAGCAGTTTATCCGGGAGGGCCATTGTTGAGCAGTTCTTC	CASSLSGRAIVEQFF
-	-	TRBJ2-7	TRBV15	TGTGCCACCAGCGGCGACGAGGATTACTCCTACGAGCAGTACTTC	CATSGDEDYSYEQYF
-	-	TRBJ1-1	TRBV6-1	TGTGCCAGCAGTGAAGCATTTGCGGGGGCATACACTGAAGCTTTCTTT	CASSEAFAGAYTEAFF
once	-	TRBJ2-7	TRBV6-1	TGTGCCACTGAAGGGGGGCACTACGAGCAGTACTTC	CATEGGHYEQYF
-	TRBD2	TRBJ2-5	TRBV13	TGTGCCAGCAGCTTACTGCTAGCGGGAGGAGGCGAGACCCAGTACTTC	CASSLLLAGGGETQYF
-	TRBD2	TRBJ2-7	TRBV5-6	TGTGCCAGCAGCTTTGGGACTAGTAACGAGCAGTACTTC	CASSFGTSNEQYF
-	-	TRBJ2-1	TRBV7-9	TGTGCCAGCAGCCCTAGGGGGGGGCACAATGAGCAGTTCTTC	CASSPRGGHNEQFF
-	-	TRBJ1-1	TRBV9	TGTGCCAGCAGCGTAGACAGGGTGAACACTGAAGCTTTCTTT	CASSVDRVNTEAFF
-	-	TRBJ2-7	TRBV7-3	TGTGCCAGCAGCCCCCCGGAACACTACGAGCAGTACTTC	CASSPPEHYEQYF
-	-	TRBJ2-7	TRBV19	TGTGCCAGTAGTATGGGTGGTGGGACCTACGAGCAGTACTTC	CASSMGGGTYEQYF
-	-	TRBJ1-1	TRBV5-6	TGTGCCAGCAGCTGGAGTTCGGGGCTCACTTTT	CASSWSSGLTF
-	TRBD2	TRBJ2-7	TRBV4-1	TGCGCCAGCAGCGGCATCGGTCTAGCGGGAGGGCGCAACGAGCAGTACTTC	CASSGIGLAGGRNEQYF
-	-	TRBJ2-7	TRBV5-6	TGTGCCAGCAGTCCTGGCATTAGAGGCGGGGAGTACTTC	CASSPGIRGGEYF
few	-	TRBJ2-3	TRBV28	TGTGCCAGCAGTTTGGGGTATTCTGCAATGCAGTATTTT	CASSLGYSAMQYF
-	-	TRBJ2-7	TRBV21-1	TGTGCCAGCAGCAAAGGGGGGAAGGAGAGCTCCTACGAGCAGTACTTC	CASSKGGKESSYEQYF
-	TRBD1	TRBJ1-1	TRBV2	TGTGCCAGCAGAAAAATTTGGCAGGGGACAGGGGATGTTAGGCACGTGAACACTGAAGCTTTCTTT	CASRKIWQGTGDVRHVNTEAFF
-	-	TRBJ2-7	TRBV27	TGTGCCAGCAGTTTATCGGGCGAGCAGTACTTC	CASSLSGEQYF
-	-	TRBJ2-1	TRBV15	TGTGCCACCAGCAGGGCGGGGACCTACAATGAGCAGTTCTTC	CATSRAGTYNEQFF
-	TRBD1	TRBJ1-5	TRBV28	TGTGCCAGCAGCCCAGACAGGGAAGACAATCAGCCCCAGCATTTT	CASSPDREDNQPQHF
-	-	TRBJ2-7	TRBV19	TGTGCCAGTGGGAGTAGGCTGGTCTACGAGCAGTACTTC	CASGSRLVYEQYF
few	-	TRBJ1-2	TRBV25-1	TGTGCCAGCAGCCCCGTAGACCGAATCTATGGCTACACCTTC	CASSPVDRIYGYTF